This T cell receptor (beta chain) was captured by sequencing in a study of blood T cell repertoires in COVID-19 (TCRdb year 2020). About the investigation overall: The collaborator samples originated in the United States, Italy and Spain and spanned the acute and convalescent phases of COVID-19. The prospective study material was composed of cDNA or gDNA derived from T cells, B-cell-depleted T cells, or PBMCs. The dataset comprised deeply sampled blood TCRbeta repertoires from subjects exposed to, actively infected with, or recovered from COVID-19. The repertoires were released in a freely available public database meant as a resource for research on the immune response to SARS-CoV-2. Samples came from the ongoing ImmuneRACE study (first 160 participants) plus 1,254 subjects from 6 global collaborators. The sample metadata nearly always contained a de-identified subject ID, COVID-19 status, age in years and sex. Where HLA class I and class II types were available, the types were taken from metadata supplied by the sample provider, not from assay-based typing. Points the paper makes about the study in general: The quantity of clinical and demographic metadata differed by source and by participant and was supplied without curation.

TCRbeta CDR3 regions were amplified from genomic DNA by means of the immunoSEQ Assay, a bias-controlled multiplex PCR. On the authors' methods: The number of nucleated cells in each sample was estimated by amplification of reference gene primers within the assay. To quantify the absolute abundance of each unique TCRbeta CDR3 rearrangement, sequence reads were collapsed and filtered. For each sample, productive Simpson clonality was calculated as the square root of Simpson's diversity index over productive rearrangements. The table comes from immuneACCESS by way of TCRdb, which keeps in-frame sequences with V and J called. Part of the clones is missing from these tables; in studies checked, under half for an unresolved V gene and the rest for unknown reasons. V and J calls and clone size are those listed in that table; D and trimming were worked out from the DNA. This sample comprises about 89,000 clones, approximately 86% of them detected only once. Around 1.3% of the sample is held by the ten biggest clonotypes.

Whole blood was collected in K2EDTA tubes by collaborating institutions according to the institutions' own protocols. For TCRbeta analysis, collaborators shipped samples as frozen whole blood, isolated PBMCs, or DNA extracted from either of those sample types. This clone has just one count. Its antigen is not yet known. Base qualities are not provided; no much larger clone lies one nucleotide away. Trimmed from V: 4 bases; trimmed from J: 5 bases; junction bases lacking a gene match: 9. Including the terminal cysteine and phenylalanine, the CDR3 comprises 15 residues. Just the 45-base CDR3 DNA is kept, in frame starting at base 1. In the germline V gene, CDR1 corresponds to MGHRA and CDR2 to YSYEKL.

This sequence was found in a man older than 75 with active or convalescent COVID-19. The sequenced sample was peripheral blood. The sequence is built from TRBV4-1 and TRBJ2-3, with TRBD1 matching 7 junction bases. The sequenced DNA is TGCGCCAGCAGCCGCGGACAGGCCGGCGGAGATACGCAGTATTTT. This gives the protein CASSRGQAGGDTQYF.